The entry that follows covers one TCR beta chain sequence. What it binds is not known. Only in-frame clones appear in the TCRdb table, and some are missing; sequencing was by immunoSEQ multiplex PCR. Of over 9,500 clones in the sample, 70% to 80% were seen once. These data come from a study of OX40 agonist ivuxolimab in advanced cancers. Study information: It was ivuxolimab, an agonistic anti-OX40 (CD134) antibody, that patients were treated with. Patients assigned to dose escalation were diagnosed with hepatocellular carcinoma, melanoma, renal cell or head and neck cancer. Two cutaneous melanoma patients and one hepatocellular carcinoma patient, three in all, had partial responses.

In germline, CDR1 is SNHLY, CDR2 FYNNEI. Deletions cut 7 bases from V and 7 bases from J, with 20 bases between. The CDR3 length is 14 residues. Points from the study as a whole: Both blood CD4+ and CD8+ T cells showed clonal growth by week 6 at 0.1 to 3.0 mg/kg.

The V gene is TRBV2, the J gene TRBJ2-7, with D possibly being TRBD2 (6 bases). Sequencing used CD4+ or CD8+ T cells sorted from blood, obtained in a trial of the OX40 agonist ivuxolimab. The TCR comes from an adult with an advanced solid tumor such as melanoma, head and neck, liver or kidney cancer. CDR3 residues: CASMGTQTSLEQYF. In DNA form, the CDR3 reads TGTGCCAGCATGGGAACACAAACTAGCTTAGAGCAGTACTTC.